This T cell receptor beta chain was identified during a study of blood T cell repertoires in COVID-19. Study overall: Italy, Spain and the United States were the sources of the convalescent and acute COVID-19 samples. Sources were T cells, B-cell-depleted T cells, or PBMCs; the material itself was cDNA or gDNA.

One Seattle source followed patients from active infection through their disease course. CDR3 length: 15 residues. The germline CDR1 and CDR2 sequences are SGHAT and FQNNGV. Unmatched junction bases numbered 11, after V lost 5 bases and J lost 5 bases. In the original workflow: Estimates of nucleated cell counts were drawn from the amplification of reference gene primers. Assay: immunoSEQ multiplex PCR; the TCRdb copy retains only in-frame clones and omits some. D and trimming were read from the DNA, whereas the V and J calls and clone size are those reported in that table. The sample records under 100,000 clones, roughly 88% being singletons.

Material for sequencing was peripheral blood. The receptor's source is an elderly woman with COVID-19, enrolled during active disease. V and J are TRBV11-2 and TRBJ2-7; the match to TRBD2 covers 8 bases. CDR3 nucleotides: TGTGCCAGCAGCCCGGTGTTAGCGGGAATGAACGAGCAGTACTTC. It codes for CASSPVLAGMNEQYF.